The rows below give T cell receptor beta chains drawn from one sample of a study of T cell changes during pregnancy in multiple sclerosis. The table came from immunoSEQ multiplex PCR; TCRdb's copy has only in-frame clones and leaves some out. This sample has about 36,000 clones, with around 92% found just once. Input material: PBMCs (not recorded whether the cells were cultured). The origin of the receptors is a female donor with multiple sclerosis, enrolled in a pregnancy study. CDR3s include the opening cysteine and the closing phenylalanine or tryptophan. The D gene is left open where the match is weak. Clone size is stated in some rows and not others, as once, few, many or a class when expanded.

DNA: TGCGCCAGCAGCCATACACGGGATACTAACAATGAGCAGTTCTTC; CDR3: CASSHTRDTNNEQFF; D: -; size: once; V: TRBV5-1; J: TRBJ2-1
DNA: TGTGCCAGCAGTTCCACGACAGATAGAAACTATGGCTACACCTTC; CDR3: CASSSTTDRNYGYTF; D: -; size: -; V: TRBV28; J: TRBJ1-2
DNA: TGTGCCAGCAGCTCCCTTAGTAATGAGCAGTTCTTC; CDR3: CASSSLSNEQFF; D: -; size: -; V: TRBV2; J: TRBJ2-1
DNA: TGCGCCAGCAGTGAGTCCGGGACAGAGGAAGAGACCCAGTACTTC; CDR3: CASSESGTEEETQYF; D: TRBD1; size: -; V: TRBV10-2; J: TRBJ2-5
DNA: TGTGCCAGCAGTCCACTAGCGGTACCGAACACCGGGGAGCTGTTTTTT; CDR3: CASSPLAVPNTGELFF; D: TRBD2; size: -; V: TRBV5-4; J: TRBJ2-2
DNA: TGTGCCAGCAGTTTAGGACTAGCGGAGATTGAGCAGTTCTTC; CDR3: CASSLGLAEIEQFF; D: TRBD2; size: -; V: TRBV28; J: TRBJ2-1
DNA: TGTGCCAGCATACGACAGTCCTATGGGGGAAACACTGAAGCTTTCTTT; CDR3: CASIRQSYGGNTEAFF; D: -; size: -; V: TRBV2; J: TRBJ1-1
DNA: TGTGCCAGCAGTGCAAGATTAGAGACCCAGTACTTC; CDR3: CASSARLETQYF; D: -; size: -; V: TRBV2; J: TRBJ2-5
DNA: TGCGCCAGCAGCCTGACGGCTACCTCCGGCGAGACCCAGTACTTC; CDR3: CASSLTATSGETQYF; D: -; size: -; V: TRBV4-1; J: TRBJ2-5
DNA: TGCAGCGTTGACAGGGCGGGGAACTATGGCTACACCTTC; CDR3: CSVDRAGNYGYTF; D: -; size: -; V: TRBV29-1; J: TRBJ1-2
DNA: TGTGCCAGCTCCATCCTACAGGGCACAGATACGCAGTATTTT; CDR3: CASSILQGTDTQYF; D: -; size: -; V: TRBV27; J: TRBJ2-3
DNA: TGTGCCAGCTCCTGGGGTGGGAAAGGTCCCGGCGAGCAGTACTTC; CDR3: CASSWGGKGPGEQYF; D: -; size: -; V: TRBV28; J: TRBJ2-7
DNA: TGCGCCAGCAGCCCCTCTAGCGGGAATCAAGAGACCCAGTACTTC; CDR3: CASSPSSGNQETQYF; D: TRBD2; size: -; V: TRBV5-1; J: TRBJ2-5
DNA: TGTGCCAGCAGCGCCAATAGCGGGAGGGCCCACAATGAGCAGTTCTTC; CDR3: CASSANSGRAHNEQFF; D: TRBD2; size: few; V: TRBV7-3; J: TRBJ2-1
DNA: TGCGCCAGCAGTGAGTTGAACAGCTTGAACACTGAAGCTTTCTTT; CDR3: CASSELNSLNTEAFF; D: -; size: -; V: TRBV10-1; J: TRBJ1-1
DNA: TGTGCCAGCTCACCCCTGCCCCAAAACGTAAATGAGCAGTTCTTC; CDR3: CASSPLPQNVNEQFF; D: -; size: -; V: TRBV18; J: TRBJ2-1
DNA: TGTGCCAGCAGCCCCCTACAAGTCGAAGCCTCGGAAGGCTACACCTTC; CDR3: CASSPLQVEASEGYTF; D: -; size: -; V: TRBV6-6; J: TRBJ1-2